This record looks at one T cell receptor beta chain sequence and its context. No antigen is known for it. This table comes from immunoSEQ multiplex PCR, and its TCRdb copy is limited to in-frame clones, with some not included. The table has 110,000 to 150,000 clones, 93% seen once. The data are from a study of T cell responses to AZD1222 COVID-19 vaccine. Study observations and caveats: Reportedly, nearly half the spike-specific TCRs target unmutated variant regions.

The V and J ends lost 0 bases and 6 bases, in that order; junction bases with no gene match: 6. The germline V gene has CDR1 SGHRS and CDR2 YFSETQ. The CDR3 consists of 15 residues. Source: peripheral blood, taken after recovery from COVID-19. This sequence originates from an adult who had recovered from COVID-19. The gene calls are TRBV5-1 and TRBJ2-3; 8 positions match TRBD2. CDR3 in amino acids: CASSLAPAGEDTQYF. As DNA, the CDR3 is TGCGCCAGCAGCTTGGCCCCAGCGGGAGAGGATACGCAGTATTTT.